This T cell receptor beta chain was captured in a study of Tregs in tolerant kidney transplant recipients. The method was immunoSEQ multiplex PCR; TCRdb's version includes in-frame clones alone and lacks a portion of them. Seen here are 80,000 to 90,000 clones, about 92% observed once, and the top ten hold about 4.9%. The CDR3 consists of 14 residues. V was cut by 2 bases and J by 0 bases, with 8 bases left in between. The germline gives CDR1 SGHVS, CDR2 FQNEAQ. This TCR derives from a human donor in good health. The specimen was CD8+ T cells from blood. The gene calls are TRBV7-8 and TRBJ2-7; the D gene is possibly TRBD2 (5 bases). CDR3 nucleotide sequence: TGTGCCAGCAGCTTACTAGCAGACTCCTACGAGCAGTACTTC. Translated, it gives CASSLLADSYEQYF. The variable domain in full, with the rest retrieved from reference TRBV7-8 and TRBJ2-7, is GAGVSQSPRYKVAKRGQDVALRCDPISGHVSLFWYQQALGQGPEFLTYFQNEAQLDKSGLPSDRFFAERPEGSVSTLKIQRTQQEDSAVYLCASSLLADSYEQYFGPGTRLTVT.